A selection of T cell receptor beta chains follows, all from one sample in a study of response to subunit inactivated influenza vaccine. MiXCR was run by TCRdb on the RT-PCR reads, yielding one entry per CDR3 protein. The data contain around 570,000 distinct CDR3 sequences, 10% to 12% of them seen just once; the ten biggest clones take up about 11%. This sample also belongs to another study, concerning T cells expressing NK-cell markers.

This material consisted of PBMCs from blood, taken on the day of vaccination. The source is a man in his fifties or sixties who received an inactivated influenza vaccine. Each CDR3 is given with its conserved first and last residue. A D gene is named only where the DNA matches it firmly. A clone size is listed for some rows: how often the clone was seen (once, few, many), or a class if it is expanded.

size | J | V | D | CDR3 | DNA
many | TRBJ2-5 | TRBV5-6 | NA | CASQGRSQETQYF | TGTGCCAGCCAGGGGAGGTCACAAGAGACCCAGTACTTC
NA | TRBJ1-2 | TRBV10-3 | TRBD1 | CAISDFSAEQGDGYTF | TGTGCCATCAGTGACTTTTCGGCAGAGCAGGGGGATGGCTACACCTTC
NA | TRBJ1-2 | TRBV29-1 | TRBD1 | CSVEIRDSVPSNYGYTF | TGCAGCGTTGAAATCCGGGACAGCGTACCGTCTAACTATGGCTACACCTTC
NA | TRBJ2-6 | TRBV19 | TRBD2 | CASSIGGGTTGANVLTF | TGTGCCAGTAGTATCGGCGGGGGTACCACTGGGGCCAACGTCCTGACTTTC
few | TRBJ2-1 | TRBV6-2/TRBV6-3 | NA | CASSFTGWSPYNEQFF | TGTGCCAGCAGTTTCACGGGCTGGTCTCCCTACAATGAGCAGTTCTTC
NA | TRBJ2-5 | TRBV6-1 | TRBD2 | CASIQGAGGRETQYF | TGTGCCAGCATCCAAGGAGCGGGAGGTCGCGAGACCCAGTACTTC
few | TRBJ2-7 | TRBV20-1 | TRBD2 | CSANGWSGGYEQYF | TGCAGTGCGAACGGCTGGAGCGGGGGATACGAGCAGTACTTC
many | TRBJ1-1 | TRBV5-1 | NA | CASSLADLAEAFF | TGCGCCAGCAGCTTGGCGGACTTGGCTGAAGCTTTCTTT
many | TRBJ1-4 | TRBV5-1 | TRBD1 | CASSLTGATNEKLFF | TGCGCCAGCAGTCTCACAGGGGCAACAAATGAAAAACTGTTTTTT
NA | TRBJ2-5 | TRBV10-3 | NA | CAISGGQSPQETQYF | TGTGCCATCAGTGGAGGGCAGTCCCCCCAAGAGACCCAGTACTTC
many | TRBJ2-3 | TRBV5-5 | NA | CASSLMGTIGTDTQYF | TGTGCCAGCAGCCTAATGGGAACGATAGGCACAGATACGCAGTATTTT
many | TRBJ1-1 | TRBV3-1 | NA | CASSSSPNTEAFF | TGTGCCAGCAGTTCATCACCGAACACTGAAGCTTTCTTT
NA | TRBJ2-3 | TRBV5-1 | TRBD2 | CASSLGRIAGGSDTQYF | TGCGCCAGCAGCTTGGGCAGGATAGCGGGGGGGTCGGATACGCAGTATTTT
few | TRBJ2-3 | TRBV7-9 | TRBD2 | CASSNTSGIADTQYF | TGTGCCAGCAGTAACACTAGCGGGATCGCAGATACGCAGTATTTT
NA | TRBJ2-7 | TRBV15 | NA | CATTREGYEQYF | TGTGCCACCACCAGAGAGGGCTACGAGCAGTACTTC
NA | TRBJ2-5 | TRBV7-8 | NA | CASRLGYQETQYF | TGTGCCAGCAGGTTGGGCTATCAAGAGACCCAGTACTTC
NA | TRBJ2-3 | TRBV15 | NA | CATSQGQGDTQYF | TGTGCCACCAGCCAAGGCCAAGGGGATACGCAGTATTTT
many | TRBJ2-7 | TRBV5-1 | NA | CASSFGGVYEQYF | TGTGCCAGCAGTTTTGGTGGGGTTTACGAGCAGTACTTC
few | TRBJ2-7 | TRBV7-9 | NA | CASSSRDISPKYF | TGTGCCAGCAGCTCTAGGGACATCTCCCCAAAGTACTTC
NA | TRBJ2-7 | TRBV6-2/TRBV6-3 | NA | CASSPVLNLRTEQYF | TGTGCCAGCAGCCCCGTTTTGAATCTTAGGACCGAGCAGTACTTC
NA | TRBJ2-7 | TRBV12-3/TRBV12-4 | NA | CASSLLGRGNDEQYF | TGTGCCAGCAGTTTGCTCGGCAGGGGAAACGACGAGCAGTACTTC
NA | TRBJ1-1 | TRBV7-9 | NA | CASSFWETEAFF | TGTGCCAGCAGCTTCTGGGAAACTGAAGCTTTCTTT
NA | TRBJ2-7 | TRBV6-5 | NA | CASSYLGFNEQYF | TGTGCCAGCAGTTACCTGGGGTTCAACGAGCAGTACTTC
NA | TRBJ2-5 | TRBV4-1 | NA | CASSQERGRETQYF | TGCGCCAGCAGCCAAGAGAGGGGCCGAGAGACCCAGTACTTC
NA | TRBJ1-6 | TRBV7-2 | NA | CASSLVPAFGYNSPLHF | TGTGCCAGCAGCTTAGTACCGGCTTTCGGCTATAATTCACCCCTCCACTTT